This T cell receptor (beta chain) is from a study of blood T cell repertoires in COVID-19. About the study: The samples span acute and convalescent COVID-19 from the United States, Italy and Spain. The cDNA or gDNA used as material had been derived from T cells, B-cell-depleted T cells, or PBMCs.

TCRdb keeps only in-frame clones here, not all; method: immunoSEQ multiplex PCR. The sample has about 62,000 clones, under 80% seen once. Cohorts were determined from participant-reported clinical history. Within 2 weeks before study entry, exposed participants met a COVID-19 case. The sequence derives from a woman aged 60-75 years who had been exposed to COVID-19. The sample comprised PBMCs or T cells enriched from blood (not recorded which).

The DNA of the CDR3 is TGTGCCAGCAGTTCGGAGTACTATGGCTACACCTTC. It is translated as CASSSEYYGYTF. The chain combines TRBV28 with TRBJ1-2, with D hard to call. Germline V gives CDR1 MDHEN, CDR2 SYDVKM. This CDR3 is built from 12 residues. V lost 4 bases and J 3 bases, leaving 6 bases between the germline ends.